This TCR beta chain was obtained from a study of T cell responses to AZD1222 COVID-19 vaccine. Study observations and caveats: Donors were mostly white British, more females; clonal diversity possibly underestimated. Without day 14 samples, only post-peak T cell repertoires were studied. Among AZD1222 vaccinees, only 5 to 7 were seropositive at baseline.

The repertoire was sequenced with immunoSEQ multiplex PCR; TCRdb's copy has only in-frame clones and lacks some. The sample comprises roughly 140,000 clones, approximately 88% of which are singletons, and about 3.7% rests with the top ten. This clone turned up a few times. Its antigen is undetermined. Sequencing used peripheral blood, obtained on day 0 of MenACWY control vaccination. This TCR derives from an adult in good health.

CDR3: CASSLHYEQYF. Written as DNA, the CDR3 is TGTGCCAGCAGCTTACACTACGAGCAGTACTTC. The chain carries TRBV7-9 and TRBJ2-7; D gene ambiguous. V was shortened by 2 bases and J by 3 bases, with 2 bases between the two germline ends. The CDR3 extends over 11 amino acids. Germline values: CDR1 SEHNR, CDR2 FQNEAQ (reference sequence).